This T cell receptor beta chain derives from a study of response to subunit inactivated influenza vaccine. Overall study results and limits: Authors proposed each seasonal influenza vaccination draws in few new T cells.

Germline lookup yields CDR1 MNHNS and CDR2 SASEGT. This CDR3 region has 15 residues. The V end lost 8 bases, the J end lost 6 bases, and 20 bases lay between the germline ends. This clonotype was seen only a few times. Its target is unknown. TCRdb used MiXCR to reprocess the RT-PCR reads, holding one entry per CDR3 protein. This sample yields around 750,000 distinct CDR3 sequences, of which 21% are seen a single time; roughly 10% belongs to the top ten. This chain links TRBV6-1 with TRBJ2-1; perhaps D is TRBD1 or TRBD2 (5 bases each). The source was PBMCs from blood, collected less than 6 days after vaccination. The TCR was taken from a middle-aged man who received an inactivated influenza vaccine. CDR3 DNA: TGTGCCAGCTCCTTGGGTGGCCAGAGGGGCAATGAGCAGTTCTTC. Translation gives CASSLGGQRGNEQFF.